The entry below gives a single TCR beta chain sequence along with its context. Its antigen is still unknown. These data belong to a study of T cells after yellow fever vaccination. CDR1 KGHSH and CDR2 LQKENI come from the germline V gene. V was pared by 5 bases and J by 1 base, with 4 bases of the junction left unmatched. This CDR3 spans 15 amino acids. TCR cDNA, made by 5'RACE template switching, carried an added universal primer site and UMIs. TCRdb ran MiXCR on the 5' RACE reads and lists one entry per CDR3 protein. The sample holds 610,000 or so distinct CDR3 sequences, approximately 13% seen once. Study observations and caveats: Reappearance after the booster was seen for most primary-vaccination clones, at more than 95% CD4 and 80% to 90% CD8. The secondary response was weaker, and its peak arrived faster, on day 5 versus 15.

The rearrangement joins TRBV18 to TRBJ2-2; TRBD2 aligns across 7 bases. The clonotype originates from a man aged 30 to 39 who received the YFV17D yellow fever vaccine. The specimen was PBMCs, collected on the day of the yellow fever booster vaccination. The chain's CDR3 is CASSAGELNTGELFF. In nucleotides, the CDR3 is TGTGCCAGCTCAGCGGGGGAGTTGAACACCGGGGAGCTGTTTTTT. Together with reference TRBV18 and TRBJ2-2, the CDR3 gives the full variable domain: NAGVMQNPRHLVRRRGQEARLRCSPMKGHSHVYWYRQLPEEGLKFMVYLQKENIIDESGMPKERFSAEFPKEGPSILRIQQVVRGDSAAYFCASSAGELNTGELFFGEGSRLTVL.